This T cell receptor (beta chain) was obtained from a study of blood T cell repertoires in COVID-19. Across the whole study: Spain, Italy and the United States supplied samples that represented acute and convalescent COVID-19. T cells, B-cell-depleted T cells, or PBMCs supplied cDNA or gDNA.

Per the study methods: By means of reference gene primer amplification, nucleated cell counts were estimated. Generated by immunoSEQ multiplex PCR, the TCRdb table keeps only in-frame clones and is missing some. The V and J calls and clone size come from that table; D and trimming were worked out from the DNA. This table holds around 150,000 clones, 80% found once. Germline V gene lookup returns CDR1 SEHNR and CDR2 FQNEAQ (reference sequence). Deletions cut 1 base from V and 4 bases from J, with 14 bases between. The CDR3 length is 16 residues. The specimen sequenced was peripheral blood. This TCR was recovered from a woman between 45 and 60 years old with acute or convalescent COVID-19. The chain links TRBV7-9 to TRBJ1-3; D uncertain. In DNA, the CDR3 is TGTGCCAGCAGCTTAGACTTGTTGTTCCTAGGAAACACCATATATTTT. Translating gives CASSLDLLFLGNTIYF.